Each of the 29 T cell receptor beta chains below was sequenced from the same sample in a study of radiotherapy plus CTLA-4 blockade in lung cancer. Sequenced by immunoSEQ multiplex PCR; TCRdb stores in-frame clones only, minus some. The top ten clones hold less than 20% of a sample with 40,000 to 55,000 clones, 65% to 90% of them seen once. Sequencing used peripheral blood, obtained from a patient treated with radiotherapy plus ipilimumab. These receptors were taken from a human donor with non-small cell lung cancer that progressed on radiotherapy plus ipilimumab. Some clones in this sample may be carry-over from other donors' samples.

CDR3 sequence reads: CASSVSLVSTDTQHF. CDR3 DNA sequence: TGTGCCAGCAGCGTAAGTCTGGTAAGCACAGATACGCAGCATTTT. The chain is built from TRBV9 and TRBJ2-3; D is unresolved. Matching the DNA end better, TRBJ1-5 makes the J call doubtful. This CDR3 has 15 residues. The germline V gene has CDR1 SGDLS and CDR2 YYNGEE.

The chain combines TRBV7-3 with TRBJ1-2; D unclear. Germline V gene data show CDR1 as SGHTA and CDR2 as FQGTGA. Trimming removed 1 base at V and 2 bases at J, with 5 bases between. The CDR3 runs 13 residues. This CDR3 is CASSLNSNYGYTF. Here the CDR3 DNA reads TGTGCCAGCAGCTTAAACAGCAACTATGGCTACACCTTC.

The chain is built from TRBV6-1 and TRBJ1-2, with 9 bases that match TRBD1. Germline CDR1 MNHNS, CDR2 SASEGT. CDR3 size: 17 residues. Trimming removed 2 bases from V and 0 bases from J; junction bases left unmatched: 7. CDR3: CASSEMDRGVANYGYTF. The CDR3 DNA follows: TGTGCCAGCAGTGAAATGGACAGGGGAGTCGCTAACTATGGCTACACCTTC.

In its sample, this clone was seen a few times. The chain has TRBV5-6 and TRBJ2-3; unclear D gene. In germline, CDR1 is SGHDT, CDR2 YYEEEE. CDR3 length equals 12 residues. V lost 2 bases to trimming and J lost 2 bases, with 3 bases between them. CDR3 in amino acids: CASSLYTDTQYF. The DNA for the CDR3 is TGTGCCAGCAGCTTATACACAGATACGCAGTATTTT.

The CDR3 DNA sequence: TGTGCCAGCAGCCCGGACAGGGTAGCCCACGAGCAGTACTTC. Protein sequence: CASSPDRVAHEQYF. V is TRBV11-2 and J is TRBJ2-7; 8 bases match TRBD1. Germline CDR1 reads SGHAT; CDR2 reads FQNNGV. The J segment lost 5 bases and the V segment lost 5 bases, leaving 8 bases of the junction unmatched. The CDR3 contains 14 residues.

The chain is built from TRBV6-4 and TRBJ2-2; 7 bases are a match to TRBD2. The CDR3 sequence is 15 residues long. From germline, CDR1 is MRHNA and CDR2 SNTAGT. V lost 3 bases to trimming and J lost 7 bases; unmatched junction nucleotides: 8. DNA of the CDR3: TGTGCCAGCAGTGAAAGGGCGGGAGACGGCGGGGAGCTGTTTTTT. Its translation: CASSERAGDGGELFF.

The CDR3 loop is CASSEGVREKLFF. The DNA of the CDR3 is TGTGCCAGCAGCGAGGGGGTTCGGGAAAAACTGTTTTTT. The chain is built from TRBV27 and TRBJ1-4, with D maybe TRBD1 (6 bases). V dropped 6 bases and J dropped 8 bases, with 13 bases sitting between them. Germline V CDR1 and CDR2: MNHEY, SMNVEV (reference sequence). This CDR3 has 13 residues.

This rearrangement joins TRBV4-1 to TRBJ1-3; D is unclear. Germline V gene data show CDR1 as MGHRA and CDR2 as YSYEKL. The CDR3 has 15 residues. Trimming removed 4 bases at V and 2 bases at J, with 12 bases between. CDR3 nucleotides: TGCGCCAGCAGCCCCGGGTTCAATACTGGAAACACCATATATTTT. The encoded protein is CASSPGFNTGNTIYF.

This sequence joins TRBV18 and TRBJ1-3, with TRBD1 matching 9 bases. V was pared by 5 bases and J by 1 base, with 6 bases of the junction left unmatched. CDR1 is KGHSH, CDR2 LQKENI, per germline. CDR3 length equals 16 residues. The CDR3 is CASSSSQGASGNTIYF. In DNA, the CDR3 is TGTGCCAGCTCATCATCACAGGGGGCATCTGGAAACACCATATATTTT.

V is TRBV10-1 and J is TRBJ1-1; D unresolved. The CDR3 is 13 amino acids. The V gene lost 0 bases and the J gene lost 5 bases, with 7 bases spanning the gap. CDR1 and CDR2 (germline): WNHNN, SYGVQD (reference sequence). The CDR3 nucleotides are TGCGCCAGCAGTGAGTCACGGGTAACTGAAGCTTTCTTT. This codes for CASSESRVTEAFF.

The V gene is TRBV18, the J gene TRBJ1-1, with D possibly TRBD1 on 6 matching bases. Germline V gene data show CDR1 as KGHSH and CDR2 as LQKENI. Trimming pared 3 bases from V and 4 bases from J, leaving 12 bases between. The CDR3 covers 14 residues. Written as DNA, the CDR3 is TGTGCCAGCTCACCGAACAGGGCGAGCACTGAAGCTTTCTTT. Translated: CASSPNRASTEAFF.

The V and J genes are TRBV7-8 and TRBJ1-2; a weak D match, TRBD1 (5 bases). CDR3 length: 15 amino acids. Germline-derived CDR1 and CDR2 are SGHVS and FQNEAQ. Trimming took 0 bases from V and 1 from J, leaving 9 bases between them. CDR3 sequence reads: CASSLADGHNYGYTF. The CDR3 DNA reads as TGTGCCAGCAGCTTAGCCGACGGACATAACTATGGCTACACCTTC.

The rearrangement joins TRBV4-2 to TRBJ2-1, with 14 bases aligning to TRBD2. CDR3 length equals 19 residues. Germline CDR1 is LGHNA and CDR2 is YNFKEQ. V trimming: 3 bases; J trimming: 5 bases; junction bases outside the gene matches: 12. The CDR3 protein is CASSQNTGLAGVSDNEQFF. The DNA for the CDR3 is TGTGCCAGCAGCCAGAATACGGGACTAGCGGGAGTATCGGACAATGAGCAGTTCTTC.

The rearrangement uses TRBV29-1 and TRBJ2-2, with a tentative D call TRBD2 (7 bases). This CDR3 spans 15 amino acids. Germline V gene sequence: CDR1 SQVTM, CDR2 ANQGSEA. Between the trimmed V and J ends, which lost 6 bases and 8 bases, there was a span of 22 bases. The CDR3 is CSVQSGGPSGGELFF. As DNA, the CDR3 is TGCAGCGTCCAGTCGGGGGGCCCCTCAGGGGGGGAGCTGTTTTTT.

This clone was recorded once. This chain links TRBV27 with TRBJ2-7, with 8 bases lining up with TRBD1. V lost 3 bases and J lost 3; bases outside the gene matches: 7. The CDR3 spans 15 residues. Germline-derived CDR1 and CDR2 are MNHEY and SMNVEV (reference sequence). This CDR3 reads CASSLVGQGIYEQYF. CDR3 coding DNA: TGTGCCAGCAGTTTGGTCGGACAGGGCATCTACGAGCAGTACTTC.

This clone has a handful of counts. The chain uses TRBV11-1 and TRBJ2-1; the match to TRBD2 covers 13 bases. CDR3 length equals 15 residues. The ends lost 3 bases at V and 10 bases at J; junction bases unmatched: 6. Germline V gives CDR1 SGHAT, CDR2 FQDESV (reference sequence). CDR3 protein: CASSFTSGGALEQFF. The CDR3 region has the DNA TGTGCCAGCAGCTTTACTAGCGGGGGGGCTTTAGAGCAGTTCTTC.

This clone was detected a few times. The gene calls are TRBV7-2 and TRBJ2-5; perhaps TRBD1 as D (6 bases). This CDR3 is 15 amino acids long. CDR1 is SGHTA and CDR2 is FQGNSA in the germline V gene. Deletions cut 3 bases from V and 1 base from J, with 12 bases between. CDR3 nucleotide sequence: TGTGCCAGCAGCTTCGGGACATCTCTCCAAGAGACCCAGTACTTC. Protein sequence: CASSFGTSLQETQYF.

This sequence joins TRBV5-1 and TRBJ2-5; 7 bases map to TRBD1. The CDR3 totals 14 residues. Germline V lookup: CDR1 SGHRS, CDR2 YFSETQ. Germline trimming cut 2 bases from V and 1 base from J; bases unmatched to any gene: 2. The CDR3 spells CASSLGQVQETQYF. The CDR3 DNA sequence: TGCGCCAGCAGCTTAGGACAGGTCCAAGAGACCCAGTACTTC.

The gene calls are TRBV29-1 and TRBJ2-3, with 13 bases identical to TRBD2. Per germline, CDR1 SQVTM and CDR2 ANQGSEA. This CDR3 region has 16 residues. V shed 2 bases, J shed 2 bases, and the junction held 4 bases outside the gene matches. The CDR3 DNA sequence: TGCAGCGTTGAAAATGGGACTAGCGGGGACACAGATACGCAGTATTTT. Translating gives CSVENGTSGDTDTQYF.

V gene TRBV7-9 combines with J gene TRBJ2-6; 7 nucleotides agree with TRBD1. The CDR3 loop spans 15 amino acids. Germline V lookup: CDR1 SEHNR, CDR2 FQNEAQ (reference sequence). J gave up 4 bases and V 5 bases, and 5 bases lay outside the gene matches. The CDR3 bases are TGTGCCAGCAGCCGACAGGGTTCAGGGGCCAACGTCCTGACTTTC. Its protein product is CASSRQGSGANVLTF.

The CDR3 protein is CASSWGTGSSYEQYF. CDR3 DNA: TGTGCCAGTTCCTGGGGGACAGGGAGCTCCTACGAGCAGTACTTC. The rearrangement uses TRBV19 and TRBJ2-7, with 9 bases fitting TRBD1. Germline assignment: CDR1 LNHDA and CDR2 SQIVND (reference sequence). The trim removed 8 bases at V and 0 bases at J, leaving 8 bases unmatched. The CDR3 covers 15 residues.

This clone was seen only once. V and J are TRBV11-2 and TRBJ2-5; D possibly corresponds to TRBD2 (5 bases). There are 14 residues in the CDR3. CDR1 is SGHAT, CDR2 FQNNGV, per germline. Between the trimmed V and J ends, which lost 3 bases and 7 bases, there was a span of 15 bases. CDR3 sequence reads: CASSFTGSGGTQYF. CDR3 in DNA: TGTGCCAGCAGCTTTACCGGGTCCGGAGGGACCCAGTACTTC.

This sequence joins TRBV19 and TRBJ2-5, with D possibly TRBD2 on 6 matching bases. The length of the CDR3 is 15 residues. V was shortened by 5 bases and J by 5 bases, with 18 bases between the two germline ends. Germline CDR1 is LNHDA and CDR2 is SQIVND (reference sequence). In DNA, the CDR3 is TGTGCCAGTAGTCTTTTCTTTACTAGCAGTGAGACCCAGTACTTC. Protein: CASSLFFTSSETQYF.

The gene calls are TRBV11-2 and TRBJ2-3; perhaps TRBD2 as D (6 bases). Germline lookup yields CDR1 SGHAT and CDR2 FQNNGV. V was trimmed by 2 bases and J by 0 bases, leaving 12 bases between them. CDR3 length equals 16 residues. The CDR3 nucleotides are TGTGCCAGCAGCTTACGAGGCGGGGCTAGCACAGATACGCAGTATTTT. Its translation: CASSLRGGASTDTQYF.

V is TRBV11-2 and J is TRBJ2-2, with TRBD2 identical over 9 bases. V lost 6 bases to trimming and J lost 7 bases; unmatched junction nucleotides: 21. The length of the CDR3 is 19 residues. Germline assignment: CDR1 SGHAT and CDR2 FQNNGV. The CDR3 sequence: CASRSLNRRGGHRSGELFF. The DNA of the CDR3 is TGTGCCAGCAGGTCCTTGAACAGGCGGGGGGGCCATCGGAGCGGGGAGCTGTTTTTT. The full variable domain, with the rest looked up from reference TRBV11-2 and TRBJ2-2, is EAGVAQSPRYKIIEKRQSVAFWCNPISGHATLYWYQQILGQGPKLLIQFQNNGVVDDSQLPKDRFSAERLKGVDSTLKIQPAKLEDSAVYLCASRSLNRRGGHRSGELFFGEGSRLTVL.

This clone was observed a single time. The junction departs from germline at one end; a sequencing error may be responsible. The sample has other DNA sequences that encode this CDR3 too. This rearrangement joins TRBV5-1 to TRBJ2-3; no clear D gene. Germline lookup yields CDR1 SGHRS and CDR2 YFSETQ. The length of the CDR3 is 15 residues. CDR3 nucleotides: TGCGCCAGCAGTTTGGTGCAGATTAGCACAGATACGCAGTATTTT. Amino acid sequence: CASSLVQISTDTQYF.

This clone appeared a single time. This chain uses TRBV4-1 with TRBJ2-7, with D maybe TRBD2 (5 bases). The germline V gene encodes CDR1 MGHRA and CDR2 YSYEKL. CDR3 length: 15 residues. Trimming took 4 bases from V and 3 from J, leaving 16 bases between them. The CDR3 here is CASSLSRGDFYEQYF. As DNA, the CDR3 is TGCGCCAGCAGCCTATCACGGGGAGATTTCTACGAGCAGTACTTC.

A few counts support this clone. The chain uses TRBV18 and TRBJ1-1; D not certain. Trimming shortened V by 2 bases and J by 7 bases, and 11 bases separated the two germline ends. Germline CDR1 reads KGHSH; CDR2 reads LQKENI. The CDR3 has 13 residues. The CDR3 DNA follows: TGTGCCAGCTCACCAGTCTTAGCTGATGAAGCTTTCTTT. Translating gives CASSPVLADEAFF.

The rearrangement joins TRBV29-1 to TRBJ2-1; D call uncertain. The CDR3 covers 12 residues. Germline V gives CDR1 SQVTM, CDR2 ANQGSEA. V lost 4 bases, J lost 0 bases, and 4 bases lay in between. The CDR3 coding sequence is TGCAGCGTTGGTAGCTCCTACAATGAGCAGTTCTTC. Its protein is CSVGSSYNEQFF.